This TCR beta chain was retrieved from a study of T-cell memory formation after mild COVID-19. Study-wide results and caveats: The authors did not confirm SARS-CoV-2 specificity of second-wave clones peaking day 37. Memory sampled before infection contained some responding clones, suggesting cross-reactive memory joined.

TCRdb used MiXCR to reprocess the 5' RACE reads, holding one entry per CDR3 protein. The table records around 190,000 distinct CDR3 sequences, under 20% of them present only once. CDR3 length: 14 residues. Germline values: CDR1 SEHNR, CDR2 FQNEAQ (reference sequence). About this clonotype itself: Its antigen is undetermined. One end of the junction does not line up with germline, which may come from a read error.

V gene TRBV7-9 combines with J gene TRBJ1-4, with a tentative D call TRBD1 (5 bases). The source is a man younger than 30 who had mild COVID-19 (a few samples of this study predate the infection). Cell type and time point are not known. Sequencing was done on a sample of PBMCs or a T cell subset sorted from them (not recorded which). The CDR3 DNA sequence: TGTGCCAGCAGCTTCTGGGGGGATAATGAAAAACTGTCTTTT. Amino acid sequence: CASSFWGDNEKLSF.